The 11 T cell receptor beta chains reported below all come from one sample, sequenced in a study of shared clonotypes between healthy human individuals (dated by TCRdb to the early 2020s). The library came from the immunoSEQ multiplex PCR assay. TCRdb stores this immuneACCESS table with in-frame sequences only. Part of the clones is absent; in the studies checked, under half of the shortfall reflects unresolved V genes, and no reason is known for the rest. This sample gives around 1.6 million clones in total; approximately 98% of them show up just once. Roughly 0.42% of the sample is taken by the ten largest. The sample comprised naive CD4+ T cells sorted from blood. What this sample's cell subset or site label stands for: CD45RA+ positively selected. Source of these receptors: a young man in good health.

This chain uses TRBV4-1 with TRBJ2-7; D gene uncertain. This CDR3 spans 11 amino acids. V lost 2 bases and J lost 7, with 6 bases in between. Germline CDR1 MGHRA, CDR2 YSYEKL. The CDR3 sequence: CASSQFREQYF. CDR3 in DNA: TGCGCCAGCAGCCAATTTCGGGAGCAGTACTTC.

As regards this clone: The sample has other DNA sequences that encode this CDR3 too. This sequence joins TRBV7-3 and TRBJ2-7, with no clear D. The CDR3 contains 12 residues. V was shortened by 0 bases and J by 1 base, with 1 base between the two germline ends. Germline loops: CDR1 SGHTA, CDR2 FQGTGA. In nucleotides, the CDR3 is TGTGCCAGCAGCTTAACTTCCTACGAGCAGTACTTC. It encodes CASSLTSYEQYF.

This clone appeared once. This sequence joins TRBV5-1 and TRBJ2-3; 7 bases agree with TRBD2. In germline, CDR1 is SGHRS, CDR2 YFSETQ. Germline trimming cut 0 bases from V and 6 bases from J; bases unmatched to any gene: 4. CDR3 length: 14 amino acids. The CDR3 sequence: CASSLERRGDTQYF. The CDR3 nucleotides read TGCGCCAGCAGCTTGGAGCGGCGGGGGGATACGCAGTATTTT.

The chain joins TRBV5-1 to TRBJ2-2; D not certain. Trimming removed 2 bases from V and 6 bases from J, with 5 bases in between. The CDR3 has 12 amino acids. The germline V gene encodes CDR1 SGHRS and CDR2 YFSETQ. The CDR3 is CASSFGPGELFF. The CDR3 DNA sequence: TGCGCCAGCAGCTTTGGCCCCGGGGAGCTGTTTTTT.

This chain links TRBV9 with TRBJ2-1; 7 bases are a match to TRBD1. Germline loops: CDR1 SGDLS, CDR2 YYNGEE. The V gene end was trimmed by 4 bases and the J gene end by 5 bases; junction bases not matched to a gene: 3. This CDR3 comprises 13 residues. The CDR3 region has the DNA TGTGCCAGCAGCCTGGGACAGAACAATGAGCAGTTCTTC. It encodes CASSLGQNNEQFF.

The chain couples TRBV6-1 to TRBJ2-7; D is unresolved. V lost 4 bases to trimming and J lost 2 bases, with 6 bases between them. The CDR3 has 12 residues. Germline CDR1 reads MNHNS; CDR2 reads SASEGT. Here the CDR3 reads CASSAHTYEQYF. The CDR3 nucleotides are TGTGCCAGCAGTGCACATACCTACGAGCAGTACTTC.

This chain uses TRBV28 with TRBJ2-3; TRBD2 aligns across 8 bases. The CDR3 spans 17 residues. The germline CDR1 and CDR2 sequences are MDHEN and SYDVKM. J gave up 2 bases and V 7 bases, and 14 bases lay outside the gene matches. Here the CDR3 DNA reads TGTGCCAGCATGACTCTTACGGGACTAGGGACCACAGATACGCAGTATTTT. Amino acids: CASMTLTGLGTTDTQYF.

The chain uses TRBV5-1 and TRBJ2-1, with 7 positions matching TRBD2. The CDR3 has 14 residues. Germline values: CDR1 SGHRS, CDR2 YFSETQ. The V gene end was trimmed by 2 bases and the J gene end by 5 bases; junction bases not matched to a gene: 4. In DNA form, the CDR3 reads TGCGCCAGCAGCTTTGGGGACTATAACAATGAGCAGTTCTTC. This sequence encodes CASSFGDYNNEQFF.

This sequence joins TRBV7-8 and TRBJ2-1; no clear D. V lost 5 bases and J lost 7, with 18 bases in between. Germline V gene lookup returns CDR1 SGHVS and CDR2 FQNEAQ. The CDR3 extends over 15 amino acids. The CDR3 bases are TGTGCCAGCAGCCCTCGCAGGTTTGGGCCGAATGAGCAGTTCTTC. Translating it yields CASSPRRFGPNEQFF.

The chain has TRBV28 and TRBJ1-5; 7 positions match TRBD1. Germline V lookup: CDR1 MDHEN, CDR2 SYDVKM. Trimming cost V 3 bases and J 7 bases; bases outside gene matches: 9. The CDR3 length is 15 residues. The DNA of the CDR3 is TGTGCCAGCAGTTTCGTAGGGGGCGGGAGGCAGCCCCAGCATTTT. It encodes CASSFVGGGRQPQHF.

The V and J genes are TRBV19 and TRBJ2-7; weak D call: TRBD2 (5 bases). The CDR3 spans 12 residues. Germline CDR1 and CDR2: LNHDA and SQIVND (reference sequence). With 6 bases removed from V and 5 bases from J, the gap between germline ends came to 11 bases. The CDR3 DNA is TGTGCCAGTAGCCGGACTCCGGACGAGCAGTACTTC. Encoded protein: CASSRTPDEQYF.